This passage covers 3 T cell receptor beta chains from one sample sequenced in a study of shared clonotypes between healthy human individuals. Repertoires were generated with immunoSEQ multiplex PCR, while TCRdb's copy carries only in-frame clones and drops some. The sample comprises more than 550,000 clones, roughly nine tenths of which are singletons, and 20% to 25% rests with the top ten. As defined, naive CD8 cells were CD45RO-negative and positively selected for CCR7, with terminally differentiated effector memory CD45RA+ cells excluded. The sample was naive CD8+ T cells sorted from blood. These TCRs come from a man aged 25 to 45 in good health.

The CDR3 DNA is TGTGCCAGCAGCGAACTGACATTACAAGAGACCCAGTACTTC. Its translation is CASSELTLQETQYF. The V and J genes are TRBV28 and TRBJ2-5; no firm D call. In germline, CDR1 is MDHEN, CDR2 SYDVKM. The CDR3 loop spans 14 amino acids. V dropped 6 bases and J dropped 2 bases, with 13 bases sitting between them.

The V gene is TRBV19, the J gene TRBJ2-1, with TRBD2 matching over 12 bases. Germline trimming cut 1 base from V and 8 bases from J; bases unmatched to any gene: 12. CDR1 and CDR2 (germline): LNHDA, SQIVND (reference sequence). The CDR3 sequence is 18 residues long. The CDR3 spells CASSIAASGRAFADEQFF. CDR3 DNA: TGTGCCAGTAGTATAGCGGCTAGCGGGAGGGCTTTTGCGGATGAGCAGTTCTTC.

The chain is built from TRBV2 and TRBJ2-3; the D gene is possibly TRBD2 (6 bases). The germline V gene has CDR1 SNHLY and CDR2 FYNNEI. Deletions cut 5 bases from V and 2 bases from J, with 23 bases between. The CDR3 extends over 18 amino acids. The CDR3 loop reads CASSLEGGQPVSTDTQYF. Here the CDR3 DNA reads TGTGCCAGCAGTCTGGAGGGAGGCCAGCCCGTATCCACAGATACGCAGTATTTT. The whole variable domain, filled in from reference TRBV2 and TRBJ2-3, reads EPEVTQTPSHQVTQMGQEVILRCVPISNHLYFYWYRQILGQKVEFLVSFYNNEISEKSEIFDDQFSVERPDGSNFTLKIRSTKLEDSAMYFCASSLEGGQPVSTDTQYFGPGTRLTVL.